The clone carrying this T cell receptor beta chain has at least ten counts. Its matching antigen is unknown. These data are taken from a study of T-cell reconstitution after alpha-beta-depleted transplantation in children. A library of TCRbeta sequences, prepared with unique molecular identifiers, was generated. MiXCR was run by TCRdb on the PCR reads, yielding one entry per CDR3 protein. The table shows 150,000 to 250,000 distinct CDR3 sequences, with roughly 6.5% occurring only once. V dropped 1 base and J dropped 0 bases, with 10 bases sitting between them. This CDR3 has 16 amino acids. In germline, CDR1 is SGHAT, CDR2 FQNNGV. Whole-study findings and limits: T-cell counts and diversity were attributed mostly to newly produced T cells one year after transplant.

The source is a girl less than two years old with combined immunodeficiency, due to receive a stem cell transplant. This chain joins TRBV11-2 and TRBJ2-1; a possible D gene is TRBD1 (6 bases). The input for sequencing was PBMCs, taken before TCRalphabeta/CD19-depleted stem cell transplant. The DNA for the CDR3 is TGTGCCAGCAGCTTAGGTACAGGGAGCTCCTACAATGAGCAGTTCTTC. This sequence encodes CASSLGTGSSYNEQFF.